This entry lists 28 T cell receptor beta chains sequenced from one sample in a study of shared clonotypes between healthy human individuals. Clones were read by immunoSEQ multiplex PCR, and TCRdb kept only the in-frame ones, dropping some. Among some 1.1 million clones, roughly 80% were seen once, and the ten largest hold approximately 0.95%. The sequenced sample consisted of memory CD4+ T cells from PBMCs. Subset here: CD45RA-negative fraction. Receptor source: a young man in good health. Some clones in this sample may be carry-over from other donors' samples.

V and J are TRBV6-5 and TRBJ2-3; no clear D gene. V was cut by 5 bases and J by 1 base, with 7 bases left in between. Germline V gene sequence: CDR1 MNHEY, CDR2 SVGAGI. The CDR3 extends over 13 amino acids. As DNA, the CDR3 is TGTGCCAGCAGTAGATCGGGCACAGATACGCAGTATTTT. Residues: CASSRSGTDTQYF.

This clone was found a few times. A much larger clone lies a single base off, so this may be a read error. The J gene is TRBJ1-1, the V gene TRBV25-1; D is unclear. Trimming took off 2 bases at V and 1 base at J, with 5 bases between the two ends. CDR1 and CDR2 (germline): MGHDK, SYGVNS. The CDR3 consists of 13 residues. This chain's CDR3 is CASSEMGNTEAFF. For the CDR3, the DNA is TGTGCCAGCAGTGAAATGGGGAACACTGAAGCTTTCTTT.

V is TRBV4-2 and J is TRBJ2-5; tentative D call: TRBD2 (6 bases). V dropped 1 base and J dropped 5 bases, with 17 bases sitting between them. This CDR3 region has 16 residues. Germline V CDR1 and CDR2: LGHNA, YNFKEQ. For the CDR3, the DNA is TGTGCCAGCAGCCAAGCAGGCGGGGTCCTGGGGGAGACCCAGTACTTC. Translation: CASSQAGGVLGETQYF.

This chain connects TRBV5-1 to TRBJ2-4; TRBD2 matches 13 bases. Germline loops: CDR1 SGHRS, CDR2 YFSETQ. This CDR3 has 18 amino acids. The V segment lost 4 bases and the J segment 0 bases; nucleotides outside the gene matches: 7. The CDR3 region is CASSVGTSGTLAKNIQYF. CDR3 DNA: TGCGCCAGCAGCGTAGGGACTAGCGGGACACTAGCCAAAAACATTCAGTACTTC.

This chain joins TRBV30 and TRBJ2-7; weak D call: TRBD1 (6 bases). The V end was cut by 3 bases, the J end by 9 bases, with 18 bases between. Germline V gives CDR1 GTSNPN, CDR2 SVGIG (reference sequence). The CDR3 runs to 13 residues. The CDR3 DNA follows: TGTGCCTGGAGCCTGGGGGCGGACCGGGGGCAGTACTTC. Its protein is CAWSLGADRGQYF.

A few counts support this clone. This CDR3 is CASSSQREGNEQFF. As DNA, the CDR3 is TGCGCCAGCAGTTCTCAGCGGGAGGGCAATGAGCAGTTCTTC. The chain recombines TRBV5-1 with TRBJ2-1; 10 bases fit TRBD2. Germline V gives CDR1 SGHRS, CDR2 YFSETQ. The CDR3 length is 14 residues. Losses at the gene ends were 5 bases for V and 6 bases for J; bases not matched to a gene: 5.

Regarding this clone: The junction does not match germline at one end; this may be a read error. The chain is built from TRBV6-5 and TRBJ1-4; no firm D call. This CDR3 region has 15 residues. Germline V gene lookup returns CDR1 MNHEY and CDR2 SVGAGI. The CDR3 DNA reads TGTGCCAGCAGTTACTCGGGTCCACAAAATGGAAAACTGTTTTTT. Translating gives CASSYSGPQNGKLFF.

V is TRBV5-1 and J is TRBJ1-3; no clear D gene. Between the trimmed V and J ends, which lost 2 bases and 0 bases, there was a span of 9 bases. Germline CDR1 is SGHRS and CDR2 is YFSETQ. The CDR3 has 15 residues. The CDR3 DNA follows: TGCGCCAGCAGCTTTAACACGGGCTCTGGAAACACCATATATTTT. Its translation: CASSFNTGSGNTIYF. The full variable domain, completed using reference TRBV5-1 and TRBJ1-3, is KAGVTQTPRYLIKTRGQQVTLSCSPISGHRSVSWYQQTPGQGLQFLFEYFSETQRNKGNFPGRFSGRQFSNSRSEMNVSTLELGDSALYLCASSFNTGSGNTIYFGEGSWLTVV.

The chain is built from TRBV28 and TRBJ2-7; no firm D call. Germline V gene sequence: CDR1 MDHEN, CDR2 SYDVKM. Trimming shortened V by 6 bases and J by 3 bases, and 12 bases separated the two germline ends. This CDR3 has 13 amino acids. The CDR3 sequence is CASRIPAGYEQYF. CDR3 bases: TGTGCCAGCAGGATCCCCGCCGGCTACGAGCAGTACTTC.

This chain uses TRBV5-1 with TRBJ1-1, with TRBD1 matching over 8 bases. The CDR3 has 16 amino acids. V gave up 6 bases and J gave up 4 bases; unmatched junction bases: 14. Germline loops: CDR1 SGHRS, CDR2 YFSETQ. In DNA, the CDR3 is TGCGCCAGCAAGGCGGCAGGGGGCTTTCGATTCACTGAAGCTTTCTTT. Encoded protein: CASKAAGGFRFTEAFF.

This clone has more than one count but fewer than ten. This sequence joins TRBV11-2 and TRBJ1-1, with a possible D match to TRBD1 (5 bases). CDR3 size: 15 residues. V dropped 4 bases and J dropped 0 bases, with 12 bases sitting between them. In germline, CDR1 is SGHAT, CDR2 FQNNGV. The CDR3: CASSYRQSMNTEAFF. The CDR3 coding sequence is TGTGCCAGCAGCTATCGACAGAGTATGAACACTGAAGCTTTCTTT. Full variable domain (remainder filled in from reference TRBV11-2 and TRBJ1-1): EAGVAQSPRYKIIEKRQSVAFWCNPISGHATLYWYQQILGQGPKLLIQFQNNGVVDDSQLPKDRFSAERLKGVDSTLKIQPAKLEDSAVYLCASSYRQSMNTEAFFGQGTRLTVV.

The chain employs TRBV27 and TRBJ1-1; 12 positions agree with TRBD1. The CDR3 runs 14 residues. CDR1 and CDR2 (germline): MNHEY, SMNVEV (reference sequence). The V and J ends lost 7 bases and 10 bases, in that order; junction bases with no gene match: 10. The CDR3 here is CASKGQGAPAGAFF. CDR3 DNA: TGTGCCAGCAAGGGACAGGGGGCCCCTGCGGGAGCTTTCTTT.

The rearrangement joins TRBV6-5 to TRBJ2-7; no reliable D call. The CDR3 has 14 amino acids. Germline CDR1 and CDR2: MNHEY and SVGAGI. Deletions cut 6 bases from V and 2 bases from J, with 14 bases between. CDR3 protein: CASRSAPSTYEQYF. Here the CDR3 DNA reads TGTGCCAGCAGATCCGCCCCTTCTACCTACGAGCAGTACTTC.

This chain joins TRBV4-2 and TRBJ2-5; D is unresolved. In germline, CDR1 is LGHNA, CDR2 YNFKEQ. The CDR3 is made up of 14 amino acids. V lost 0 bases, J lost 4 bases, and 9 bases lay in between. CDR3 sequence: CASSQDQLGETQYF. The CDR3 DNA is TGTGCCAGCAGCCAAGATCAGTTGGGAGAGACCCAGTACTTC.

The CDR3 DNA sequence: TGCGCCAGCAGCTTGTCAGGGGGTGAAAATGAGCAGTTCTTC. This sequence encodes CASSLSGGENEQFF. The rearrangement links TRBV5-1 to TRBJ2-1; 7 nucleotides line up with TRBD1. Per the germline V gene, CDR1 is SGHRS and CDR2 is YFSETQ. Trimming took 1 base from V and 7 from J; bases not matched to a gene: 5. CDR3 length: 14 residues.

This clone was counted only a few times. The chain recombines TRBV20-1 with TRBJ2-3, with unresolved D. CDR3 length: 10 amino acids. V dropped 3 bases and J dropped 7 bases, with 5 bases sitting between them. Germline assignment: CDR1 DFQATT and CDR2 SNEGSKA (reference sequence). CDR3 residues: CSASGYTQYF. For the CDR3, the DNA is TGCAGTGCTAGCGGGTATACGCAGTATTTT.

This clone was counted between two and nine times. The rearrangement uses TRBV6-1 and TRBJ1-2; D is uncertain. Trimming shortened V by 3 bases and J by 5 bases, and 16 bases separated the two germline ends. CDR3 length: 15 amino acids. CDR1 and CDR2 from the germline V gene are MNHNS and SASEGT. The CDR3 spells CASSEGWGRSYGYTF. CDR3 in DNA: TGTGCCAGCAGTGAGGGGTGGGGTCGTTCATATGGCTACACCTTC.

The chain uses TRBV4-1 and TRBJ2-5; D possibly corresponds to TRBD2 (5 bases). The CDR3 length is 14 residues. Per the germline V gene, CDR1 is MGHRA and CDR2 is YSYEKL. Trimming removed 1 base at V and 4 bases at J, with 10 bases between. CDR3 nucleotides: TGCGCCAGCAGCCAAGTGAGGGCGGGAGAGACCCAGTACTTC. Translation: CASSQVRAGETQYF.

The CDR3 region is CASSPPEGGNEQFF. The CDR3 DNA reads TGTGCCAGCTCACCACCGGAAGGGGGGAATGAGCAGTTCTTC. The V call is TRBV18, the J call TRBJ2-1; either TRBD1 or TRBD2 may supply D (6 bases each). The V gene's germline CDR1 is KGHSH and CDR2 LQKENI. The length of the CDR3 is 14 residues. V gave up 0 bases and J gave up 7 bases, with 10 bases separating them.

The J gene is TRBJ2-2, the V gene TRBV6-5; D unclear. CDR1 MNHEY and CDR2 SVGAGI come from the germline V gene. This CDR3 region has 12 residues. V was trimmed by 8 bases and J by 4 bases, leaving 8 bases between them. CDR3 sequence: CASGRPTGELFF. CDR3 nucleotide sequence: TGTGCCAGCGGCCGCCCCACCGGGGAGCTGTTTTTT.

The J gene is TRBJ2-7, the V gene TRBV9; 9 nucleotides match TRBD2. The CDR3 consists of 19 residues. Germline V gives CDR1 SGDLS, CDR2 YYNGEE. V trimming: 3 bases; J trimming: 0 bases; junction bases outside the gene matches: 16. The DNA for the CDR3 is TGTGCCAGCAGCGACACACCGAGGGGGCTAGCGGGAACCTCCTACGAGCAGTACTTC. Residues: CASSDTPRGLAGTSYEQYF.

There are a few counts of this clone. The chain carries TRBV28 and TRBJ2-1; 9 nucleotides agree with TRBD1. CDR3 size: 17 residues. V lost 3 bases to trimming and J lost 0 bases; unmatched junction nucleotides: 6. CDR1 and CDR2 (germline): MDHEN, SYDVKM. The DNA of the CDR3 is TGTGCCAGCAGTTTGCCGGGACAGGGTCGCTCCTACAATGAGCAGTTCTTC. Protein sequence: CASSLPGQGRSYNEQFF.

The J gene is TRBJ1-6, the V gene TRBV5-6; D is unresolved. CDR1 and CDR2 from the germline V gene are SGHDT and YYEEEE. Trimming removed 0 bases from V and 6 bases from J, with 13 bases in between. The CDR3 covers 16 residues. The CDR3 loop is CASSLGAASGNSPLHF. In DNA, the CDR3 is TGTGCCAGCAGCTTGGGGGCGGCTTCGGGTAATTCACCCCTCCACTTT.

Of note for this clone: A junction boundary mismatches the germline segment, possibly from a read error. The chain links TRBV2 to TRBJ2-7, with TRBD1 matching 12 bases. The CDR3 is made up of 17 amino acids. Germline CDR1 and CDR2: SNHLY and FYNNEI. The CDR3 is CASRIQRGTGGSHEQYF. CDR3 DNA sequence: TGTGCCAGCAGGATCCAAAGGGGGACAGGGGGCTCCCACGAGCAGTACTTC.

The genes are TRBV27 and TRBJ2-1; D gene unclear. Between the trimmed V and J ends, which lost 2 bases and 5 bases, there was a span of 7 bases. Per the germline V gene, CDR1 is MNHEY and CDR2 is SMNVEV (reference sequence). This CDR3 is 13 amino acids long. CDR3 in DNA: TGTGCCAGCAGTTTACGGGTGAACAATGAGCAGTTCTTC. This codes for CASSLRVNNEQFF.

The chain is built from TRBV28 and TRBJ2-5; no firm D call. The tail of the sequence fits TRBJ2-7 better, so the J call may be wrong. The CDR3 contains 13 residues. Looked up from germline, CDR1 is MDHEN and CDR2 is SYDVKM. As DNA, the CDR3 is TGTGCCAGCCGAGAGGACGTTTCCTACGAGCAGTACTTC. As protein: CASREDVSYEQYF.

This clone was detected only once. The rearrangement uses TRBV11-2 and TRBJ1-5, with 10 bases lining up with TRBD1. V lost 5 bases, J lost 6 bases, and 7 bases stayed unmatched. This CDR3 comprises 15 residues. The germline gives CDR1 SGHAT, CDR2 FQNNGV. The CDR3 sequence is CASSKGQGRSQPQHF. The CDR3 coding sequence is TGTGCCAGCAGCAAGGGACAGGGGAGGAGTCAGCCCCAGCATTTT.

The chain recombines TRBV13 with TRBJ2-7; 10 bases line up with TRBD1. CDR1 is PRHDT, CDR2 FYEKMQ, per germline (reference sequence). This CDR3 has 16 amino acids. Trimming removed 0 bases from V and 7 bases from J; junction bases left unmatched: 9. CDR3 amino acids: CASSLGAGTGVAEQYF. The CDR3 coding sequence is TGTGCCAGCAGCTTAGGAGCCGGGACAGGGGTCGCTGAGCAGTACTTC.